This T cell receptor beta chain was documented in a study of cytomegalovirus exposure and HLA in healthy donors. The study's findings and limits: Certain sequence variants were highly shared and formed a cluster, and this cluster was likely a sequencing artifact.

Germline trimming cut 3 bases from V and 5 bases from J; bases unmatched to any gene: 4. Germline lookup yields CDR1 LNHDA and CDR2 SQIVND (reference sequence). The CDR3 covers 15 residues. The PCR employed 60 Vbeta primers together with 13 Jbeta primers. Method: immunoSEQ multiplex PCR; TCRdb's copy keeps in-frame clones and lacks some. The sample consists of 150,000 to 200,000 clones, 70% to 80% of them appearing once. Details on this clone: Its antigen is still unknown.

Sequenced material: PBMCs. The clonotype comes from a man aged 25 to 40 in good health and CMV-seronegative. V usage is TRBV19 and J usage is TRBJ2-2; the match to TRBD2 covers 9 bases. CDR3 in amino acids: CASSISGRGTGELFF. Here the CDR3 DNA reads TGTGCCAGTAGTATTAGCGGGAGAGGAACCGGGGAGCTGTTTTTT. The complete variable domain, with remaining parts taken from reference TRBV19 and TRBJ2-2, reads DGGITQSPKYLFRKEGQNVTLSCEQNLNHDAMYWYRQDPGQGLRLIYYSQIVNDFQKGDIAEGYSVSREKKESFPLTVTSAQKNPTAFYLCASSISGRGTGELFFGEGSRLTVL.